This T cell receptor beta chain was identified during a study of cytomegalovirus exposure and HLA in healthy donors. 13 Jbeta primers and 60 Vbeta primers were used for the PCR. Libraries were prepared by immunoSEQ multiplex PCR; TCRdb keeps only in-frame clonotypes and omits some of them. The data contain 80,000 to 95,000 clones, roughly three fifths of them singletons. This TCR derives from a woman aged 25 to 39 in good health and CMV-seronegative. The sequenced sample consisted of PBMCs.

CDR3 region: CASSQDNLPNTEAFF. The CDR3 DNA reads TGTGCCAGCAGCCAAGATAACCTACCAAACACTGAAGCTTTCTTT. This chain connects TRBV4-2 to TRBJ1-1; no definite D call. CDR1 is LGHNA and CDR2 is YNFKEQ in the germline V gene. The V gene lost 0 bases and the J gene lost 2 bases, with 10 bases spanning the gap. The CDR3 has 15 amino acids.